This entry is about one T cell receptor beta chain. What it recognizes is unknown. CDR1 is SGHRS, CDR2 YFSETQ, per germline. V lost 0 bases to trimming and J lost 4 bases, with 4 bases between them. The CDR3 is made up of 12 amino acids. The data belong to a study of identifying expanded T cells in peripheral blood. Regarding the study as a whole: Clone count variance between two-week samples rose with total template count.

Clones were read by immunoSEQ multiplex PCR, and TCRdb kept only the in-frame ones, dropping some. The sample includes roughly 100,000 clones, about 88% seen only once; the top ten take around 3.8%. The rearrangement joins TRBV5-1 to TRBJ2-5; D ambiguous. The receptor was derived from a person aged 18 to 75 in good health. Sequencing was performed on blood. CDR3 sequence (DNA): TGCGCCAGCAGCTTGGTTGGAGAGACCCAGTACTTC. Translating it yields CASSLVGETQYF.